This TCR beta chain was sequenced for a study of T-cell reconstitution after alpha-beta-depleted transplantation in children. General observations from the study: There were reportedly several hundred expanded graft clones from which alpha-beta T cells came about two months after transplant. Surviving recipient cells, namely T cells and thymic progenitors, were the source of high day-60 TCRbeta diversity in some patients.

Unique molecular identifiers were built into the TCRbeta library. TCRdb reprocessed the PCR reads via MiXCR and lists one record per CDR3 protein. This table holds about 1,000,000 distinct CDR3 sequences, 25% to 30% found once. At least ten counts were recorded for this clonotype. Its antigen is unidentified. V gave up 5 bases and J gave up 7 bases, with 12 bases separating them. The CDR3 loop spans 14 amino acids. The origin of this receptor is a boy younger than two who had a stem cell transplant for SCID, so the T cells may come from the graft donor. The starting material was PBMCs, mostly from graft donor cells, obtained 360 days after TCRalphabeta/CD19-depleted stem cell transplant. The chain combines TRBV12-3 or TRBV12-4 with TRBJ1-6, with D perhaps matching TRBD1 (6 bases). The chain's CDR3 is CASSAGQRNSPLHF. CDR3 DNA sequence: TGTGCCAGCAGTGCTGGACAGAGAAATTCACCCCTCCACTTT.